A selection of T cell receptor beta chains follows, all from one sample in a study of T cells in Graves' hyperthyroidism and ophthalmopathy. TCRdb ran MiXCR on the multiplex PCR reads and lists one entry per CDR3 protein. The sample contains approximately 400,000 distinct CDR3 sequences, 15% to 17% of which appear only once. Sequencing was performed on blood. The receptors here all came from a woman between 18 and 29 years old with Graves' hyperthyroidism that later progressed to Graves' ophthalmopathy. Both conserved end residues are part of each CDR3. D genes are given only for firm matches. Clone size is stated in some rows and not others, as once, few, many or a class when expanded.

D gene: TRBD2
J gene: TRBJ2-1
V gene: TRBV7-9
clone size: many
CDR3 length: 15
CDR3 protein: CASSWLAGVYNEQFF
CDR3 DNA: TGTGCCAGCAGCTGGCTAGCGGGGGTCTACAATGAGCAGTTCTTC

D gene: NA
J gene: TRBJ2-5
V gene: TRBV6-2/TRBV6-3
clone size: many
CDR3 length: 11
CDR3 protein: CASSYYETQYF
CDR3 DNA: TGTGCCAGCAGTTACTACGAGACCCAGTACTTC

D gene: NA
J gene: TRBJ2-1
V gene: TRBV5-1
clone size: NA
CDR3 length: 13
CDR3 protein: CASSLDTNNEQFF
CDR3 DNA: TGCGCCAGCAGCTTAGACACTAACAATGAGCAGTTCTTC

D gene: TRBD2
J gene: TRBJ2-1
V gene: TRBV24-1
clone size: NA
CDR3 length: 11
CDR3 protein: CATAGGHEQFF
CDR3 DNA: TGTGCCACCGCGGGAGGGCATGAGCAGTTCTTC

D gene: TRBD1
J gene: TRBJ1-2
V gene: TRBV20-1
clone size: many
CDR3 length: 14
CDR3 protein: CSAKYQGANYGYTF
CDR3 DNA: TGCAGTGCTAAGTACCAGGGGGCTAACTATGGCTACACCTTC

D gene: TRBD1
J gene: TRBJ2-7
V gene: TRBV20-1
clone size: NA
CDR3 length: 15
CDR3 protein: CSARLRDRSSYEQYF
CDR3 DNA: TGCAGTGCTAGACTCCGGGACAGGTCATCCTACGAGCAGTACTTC

D gene: NA
J gene: TRBJ2-7
V gene: TRBV20-1
clone size: many
CDR3 length: 14
CDR3 protein: CSADELGVGYEQYF
CDR3 DNA: TGCAGTGCTGACGAACTAGGCGTCGGTTACGAGCAGTACTTC

D gene: TRBD2
J gene: TRBJ2-3
V gene: TRBV4-1
clone size: few
CDR3 length: 19
CDR3 protein: CASSQEWLAGVFGTDTQYF
CDR3 DNA: TGCGCCAGCAGCCAAGAATGGCTAGCGGGAGTGTTCGGTACAGATACGCAGTATTTT

D gene: NA
J gene: TRBJ2-3
V gene: TRBV7-2
clone size: many
CDR3 length: 14
CDR3 protein: CASSLEWGTDTQYF
CDR3 DNA: TGTGCCAGCAGCTTAGAGTGGGGCACAGATACGCAGTATTTT

D gene: NA
J gene: TRBJ1-3
V gene: TRBV3-1
clone size: NA
CDR3 length: 16
CDR3 protein: CASSYEVGAGGNTIYF
CDR3 DNA: TGTGCCAGCAGCTACGAGGTGGGGGCAGGAGGAAACACCATATATTTT

D gene: TRBD1
J gene: TRBJ2-7
V gene: TRBV3-1
clone size: NA
CDR3 length: 16
CDR3 protein: CASSQDLTTGNYEQYF
CDR3 DNA: TGTGCCAGCAGCCAAGATTTGACGACAGGGAACTACGAGCAGTACTTC

D gene: NA
J gene: TRBJ2-5
V gene: TRBV29-1
clone size: many
CDR3 length: 12
CDR3 protein: CSVANSQETQYF
CDR3 DNA: TGCAGCGTTGCGAACAGCCAAGAGACCCAGTACTTC

D gene: NA
J gene: TRBJ2-2
V gene: TRBV7-2
clone size: many
CDR3 length: 16
CDR3 protein: CASSLGVLAGGGELFF
CDR3 DNA: TGTGCCAGCAGCTTAGGTGTTTTAGCTGGGGGCGGGGAGCTGTTTTTT

D gene: TRBD1
J gene: TRBJ2-1
V gene: TRBV20-1
clone size: many
CDR3 length: 14
CDR3 protein: CSASRRDRPNEQFF
CDR3 DNA: TGCAGTGCTAGTCGCCGGGACAGGCCCAATGAGCAGTTCTTC

D gene: NA
J gene: TRBJ2-7
V gene: TRBV28
clone size: NA
CDR3 length: 15
CDR3 protein: CASSPRPRTSYEQYF
CDR3 DNA: TGTGCCAGCAGTCCCCGCCCTCGTACCTCCTACGAGCAGTACTTC

D gene: TRBD1
J gene: TRBJ1-5
V gene: TRBV6-1
clone size: many
CDR3 length: 15
CDR3 protein: CASRTTRGANQPQHF
CDR3 DNA: TGTGCCAGCAGAACCACCAGGGGGGCCAATCAGCCCCAGCATTTT

D gene: TRBD2
J gene: TRBJ2-7
V gene: TRBV15
clone size: many
CDR3 length: 14
CDR3 protein: CATTKAGTRTEQYF
CDR3 DNA: TGTGCCACCACCAAAGCCGGGACTAGGACGGAGCAGTACTTC

D gene: NA
J gene: TRBJ1-5
V gene: TRBV6-2/TRBV6-3
clone size: few
CDR3 length: 17
CDR3 protein: CASSPRGFGESYQPQHF
CDR3 DNA: TGTGCCAGCAGTCCTCGGGGGTTTGGCGAAAGTTATCAGCCCCAGCATTTT

D gene: NA
J gene: TRBJ1-5
V gene: TRBV5-1
clone size: many
CDR3 length: 15
CDR3 protein: CASSLEGFGNQPQHF
CDR3 DNA: TGCGCCAGCAGCTTGGAAGGGTTCGGCAATCAGCCCCAGCATTTT

D gene: NA
J gene: TRBJ2-7
V gene: TRBV3-1
clone size: many
CDR3 length: 17
CDR3 protein: CASSQDKSVGGTYEQYF
CDR3 DNA: TGTGCCAGCAGCCAAGATAAATCAGTAGGGGGGACCTACGAGCAGTACTTC

D gene: NA
J gene: TRBJ2-5
V gene: TRBV27
clone size: NA
CDR3 length: 15
CDR3 protein: CASSLGSEERETQYF
CDR3 DNA: TGTGCCAGCAGTTTGGGTTCAGAGGAGAGAGAGACCCAGTACTTC

D gene: NA
J gene: TRBJ2-6
V gene: TRBV28
clone size: many
CDR3 length: 18
CDR3 protein: CASANRGRGRSGANVLTF
CDR3 DNA: TGTGCCAGTGCCAACCGCGGCAGAGGGAGGTCTGGGGCCAACGTCCTGACTTTC

D gene: NA
J gene: TRBJ2-1
V gene: TRBV11-2
clone size: many
CDR3 length: 11
CDR3 protein: CASTLGDEQFF
CDR3 DNA: TGTGCCAGCACCCTGGGTGATGAGCAGTTCTTC

D gene: NA
J gene: TRBJ1-5
V gene: TRBV28
clone size: many
CDR3 length: 17
CDR3 protein: CASNALTGWYSNQPQHF
CDR3 DNA: TGTGCCAGCAACGCCCTGACGGGGTGGTATAGCAATCAGCCCCAGCATTTT

D gene: TRBD2
J gene: TRBJ2-3
V gene: TRBV7-9
clone size: many
CDR3 length: 14
CDR3 protein: CASSLVLAADTQYF
CDR3 DNA: TGTGCCAGCAGCTTAGTGCTAGCGGCAGATACGCAGTATTTT

D gene: TRBD2
J gene: TRBJ2-1
V gene: TRBV28
clone size: many
CDR3 length: 18
CDR3 protein: CASSFRRTSGRAHNEQFF
CDR3 DNA: TGTGCCAGCAGCTTTCGCAGGACTAGCGGGAGGGCCCACAATGAGCAGTTCTTC

D gene: NA
J gene: TRBJ2-1
V gene: TRBV12-3/TRBV12-4
clone size: many
CDR3 length: 14
CDR3 protein: CASTSPTFNNEQFF
CDR3 DNA: TGTGCCAGCACCTCCCCAACTTTCAACAATGAGCAGTTCTTC

D gene: NA
J gene: TRBJ2-2
V gene: TRBV5-4
clone size: few
CDR3 length: 15
CDR3 protein: CASSSGHLNTGELFF
CDR3 DNA: TGTGCCAGCAGCTCGGGACACTTAAACACCGGGGAGCTGTTTTTT

D gene: NA
J gene: TRBJ1-4
V gene: TRBV11-2
clone size: many
CDR3 length: 15
CDR3 protein: CASSLVGGLYEKLFF
CDR3 DNA: TGTGCCAGCAGCTTAGTCGGGGGGCTCTATGAAAAACTGTTTTTT

D gene: TRBD2
J gene: TRBJ2-3
V gene: TRBV4-1
clone size: few
CDR3 length: 15
CDR3 protein: CASSQRTSGSDTQYF
CDR3 DNA: TGCGCCAGCAGCCAAAGGACTAGCGGGAGCGATACGCAGTATTTT

D gene: TRBD1
J gene: TRBJ1-5
V gene: TRBV6-1
clone size: many
CDR3 length: 14
CDR3 protein: CASSQDRAVQPQHF
CDR3 DNA: TGTGCCAGCAGTCAAGACAGGGCTGTACAGCCCCAGCATTTT

D gene: NA
J gene: TRBJ1-1
V gene: TRBV4-1
clone size: NA
CDR3 length: 12
CDR3 protein: CASSHLGTEAFF
CDR3 DNA: TGCGCCAGCAGCCATCTCGGGACTGAAGCTTTCTTT

D gene: TRBD2
J gene: TRBJ2-3
V gene: TRBV9
clone size: NA
CDR3 length: 16
CDR3 protein: CASSVAPSGRTDTQYF
CDR3 DNA: TGTGCCAGCAGCGTAGCGCCTAGCGGGAGAACAGATACGCAGTATTTT

D gene: NA
J gene: TRBJ2-7
V gene: TRBV28
clone size: few
CDR3 length: 17
CDR3 protein: CASSSLLGGQGSYEQYF
CDR3 DNA: TGTGCCAGCAGTTCCCTCCTTGGGGGGCAGGGGTCCTACGAGCAGTACTTC

D gene: TRBD2
J gene: TRBJ2-1
V gene: TRBV5-4
clone size: few
CDR3 length: 19
CDR3 protein: CASSRPYRYGTSGHNEQFF
CDR3 DNA: TGTGCCAGCAGCCGCCCGTACAGGTACGGGACTAGCGGGCACAATGAGCAGTTCTTC

D gene: TRBD1
J gene: TRBJ1-2
V gene: TRBV5-6
clone size: NA
CDR3 length: 15
CDR3 protein: CASSLRQGANYGYTF
CDR3 DNA: TGTGCCAGCAGCTTAAGACAGGGGGCTAACTATGGCTACACCTTC

D gene: NA
J gene: TRBJ2-1
V gene: TRBV11-2
clone size: NA
CDR3 length: 14
CDR3 protein: CASRKGLPGVEQFF
CDR3 DNA: TGTGCCAGCAGAAAGGGACTCCCGGGGGTTGAGCAGTTCTTC

D gene: TRBD2
J gene: TRBJ2-7
V gene: TRBV7-2
clone size: many
CDR3 length: 19
CDR3 protein: CASSLSAGGLPADTYEQYF
CDR3 DNA: TGTGCCAGCAGCTTATCGGCGGGAGGGCTCCCGGCGGATACCTACGAGCAGTACTTC

D gene: NA
J gene: TRBJ2-7
V gene: TRBV28
clone size: many
CDR3 length: 12
CDR3 protein: CASSLRGLEQYF
CDR3 DNA: TGTGCCAGCAGTTTACGGGGGCTCGAGCAGTACTTC

D gene: TRBD2
J gene: TRBJ2-3
V gene: TRBV13
clone size: NA
CDR3 length: 18
CDR3 protein: CASSPPAESGSKTDTQYF
CDR3 DNA: TGTGCCAGCAGCCCCCCTGCCGAAAGCGGGAGTAAGACAGATACGCAGTATTTT

D gene: TRBD2
J gene: TRBJ2-7
V gene: TRBV19
clone size: NA
CDR3 length: 15
CDR3 protein: CASTPKAGLSYEQYF
CDR3 DNA: TGTGCCAGTACCCCTAAAGCGGGACTCTCCTACGAGCAGTACTTC

D gene: TRBD1
J gene: TRBJ1-2
V gene: TRBV25-1
clone size: few
CDR3 length: 15
CDR3 protein: CASSDPGQANYGYTF
CDR3 DNA: TGTGCCAGCAGTGACCCGGGACAGGCAAACTATGGCTACACCTTC

D gene: TRBD2
J gene: TRBJ2-3
V gene: TRBV4-1
clone size: NA
CDR3 length: 16
CDR3 protein: CASSLTSGRSADTQYF
CDR3 DNA: TGCGCCAGCAGCCTAACTAGCGGGAGGTCTGCAGATACGCAGTATTTT

D gene: TRBD1
J gene: TRBJ1-2
V gene: TRBV5-1
clone size: few
CDR3 length: 15
CDR3 protein: CASSLSGTGLYSYTF
CDR3 DNA: TGCGCCAGCAGCCTCTCCGGGACAGGGCTCTATAGCTACACCTTC

D gene: NA
J gene: TRBJ1-5
V gene: TRBV28
clone size: many
CDR3 length: 14
CDR3 protein: CASSLLSRNQPQHF
CDR3 DNA: TGTGCCAGCAGTTTATTGAGCCGCAATCAGCCCCAGCATTTT

D gene: NA
J gene: TRBJ2-5
V gene: TRBV19
clone size: once
CDR3 length: 15
CDR3 protein: CASGIFAGYQETQYF
CDR3 DNA: TGTGCCAGTGGTATTTTTGCGGGATACCAAGAGACCCAGTACTTC

D gene: NA
J gene: TRBJ2-5
V gene: TRBV10-3
clone size: many
CDR3 length: 14
CDR3 protein: CAARGGQAQETQYF
CDR3 DNA: TGTGCCGCCCGAGGGGGGCAGGCCCAAGAGACCCAGTACTTC

D gene: TRBD1
J gene: TRBJ2-7
V gene: TRBV12-3/TRBV12-4
clone size: many
CDR3 length: 14
CDR3 protein: CASSFGTESYEQYF
CDR3 DNA: TGTGCCAGCAGTTTTGGGACAGAATCCTACGAGCAGTACTTC

D gene: NA
J gene: TRBJ2-1
V gene: TRBV7-9
clone size: many
CDR3 length: 17
CDR3 protein: CASSSLRGRGGYNEQFF
CDR3 DNA: TGTGCCAGCAGCTCCCTCAGGGGGCGGGGGGGCTACAATGAGCAGTTCTTC

D gene: NA
J gene: TRBJ1-5
V gene: TRBV19
clone size: few
CDR3 length: 16
CDR3 protein: CASSPRGAGLNQPQHF
CDR3 DNA: TGTGCCAGTAGCCCCCGGGGGGCAGGACTCAATCAGCCCCAGCATTTT